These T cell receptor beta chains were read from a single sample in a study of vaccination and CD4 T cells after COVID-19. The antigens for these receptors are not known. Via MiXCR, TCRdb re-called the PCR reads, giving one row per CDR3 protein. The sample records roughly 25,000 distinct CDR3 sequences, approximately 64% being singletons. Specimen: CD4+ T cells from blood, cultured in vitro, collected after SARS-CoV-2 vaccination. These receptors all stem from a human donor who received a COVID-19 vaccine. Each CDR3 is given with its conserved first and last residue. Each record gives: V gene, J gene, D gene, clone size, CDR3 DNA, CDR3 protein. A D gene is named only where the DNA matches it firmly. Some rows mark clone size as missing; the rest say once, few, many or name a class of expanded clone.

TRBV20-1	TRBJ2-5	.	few	.	CSTSGVNQETQYF
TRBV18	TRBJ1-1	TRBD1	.	TGTGCCAGCTCACTATCTTTGGGTCAGGGGGACACTGAAGCTTTCTTT	CASSLSLGQGDTEAFF
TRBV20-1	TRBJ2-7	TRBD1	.	TGCAGTGCTGGACAGGGTATCGCCTACGAGCAGTACTTC	CSAGQGIAYEQYF
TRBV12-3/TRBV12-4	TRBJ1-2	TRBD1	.	TGTGCCAGCAGCCGATCGACAGGGGGCGATGGCTACACCTTC	CASSRSTGGDGYTF
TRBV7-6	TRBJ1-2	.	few	TGTGCCAGCAGCCGGGACCCCGGTACGGACTATGGCTACACCTTC	CASSRDPGTDYGYTF
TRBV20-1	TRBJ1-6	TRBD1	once	TGCAGTGCTAAAGATCCGACAGGGGGGGGTTCACCCCTCCACTTT	CSAKDPTGGGSPLHF
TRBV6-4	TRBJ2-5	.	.	TGTGCCAGCAGACCGGGACTCGAAGTTTTTTGGACCCAGTACTTC	CASRPGLEVFWTQYF
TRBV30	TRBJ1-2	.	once	TGTGCCTGGAGGCCTTTTGGAGGGGAATCCTATGGCTACACCTTC	CAWRPFGGESYGYTF
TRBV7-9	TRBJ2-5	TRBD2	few	TGTGCCAGCAGCCTACCCGGGGGGGGTCAAGAGACCCAGTACTTC	CASSLPGGGQETQYF
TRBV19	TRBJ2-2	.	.	TGTGCCAGTAGTGGCCGGGGAAACACCGGGGAGCTGTTTTTT	CASSGRGNTGELFF
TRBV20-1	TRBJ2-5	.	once	TGCAGTGCTAGTTTGGTACAAGAGACCCAGTACTTC	CSASLVQETQYF
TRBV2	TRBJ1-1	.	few	TGTGCCAGCTCGAGGGAAGGGACTGAAGCTTTCTTT	CASSREGTEAFF
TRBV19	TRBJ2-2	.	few	TGTGCCAGTAGTATAGGCGGGGGCTCGAACACCGGGGAGCTGTTTTTT	CASSIGGGSNTGELFF
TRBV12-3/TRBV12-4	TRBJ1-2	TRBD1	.	TGTGCCAGCAGTTTCCGGGACAGGGCTTATGGCTACACCTTC	CASSFRDRAYGYTF
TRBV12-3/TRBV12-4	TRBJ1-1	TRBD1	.	TGTGCCAGCACCAGACAGGGGTTCACTGAAGCTTTCTTT	CASTRQGFTEAFF
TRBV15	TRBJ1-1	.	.	TGTGCCACCAGCAGGAAAGGCACTGAAGCTTTCTTT	CATSRKGTEAFF
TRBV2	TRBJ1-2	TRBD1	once	TGTGCCAGCAGAGACGACTGGGACAGGAATGGCTACACCTTC	CASRDDWDRNGYTF
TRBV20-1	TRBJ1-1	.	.	TGCAGTGCTTGGTCGATCGACGGTGGGGAGAACACTGAAGCTTTCTTT	CSAWSIDGGENTEAFF
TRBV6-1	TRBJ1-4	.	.	TGTGCCAGCAGTGAAGTAAGCCGGGAAAAACTGTTTTTT	CASSEVSREKLFF